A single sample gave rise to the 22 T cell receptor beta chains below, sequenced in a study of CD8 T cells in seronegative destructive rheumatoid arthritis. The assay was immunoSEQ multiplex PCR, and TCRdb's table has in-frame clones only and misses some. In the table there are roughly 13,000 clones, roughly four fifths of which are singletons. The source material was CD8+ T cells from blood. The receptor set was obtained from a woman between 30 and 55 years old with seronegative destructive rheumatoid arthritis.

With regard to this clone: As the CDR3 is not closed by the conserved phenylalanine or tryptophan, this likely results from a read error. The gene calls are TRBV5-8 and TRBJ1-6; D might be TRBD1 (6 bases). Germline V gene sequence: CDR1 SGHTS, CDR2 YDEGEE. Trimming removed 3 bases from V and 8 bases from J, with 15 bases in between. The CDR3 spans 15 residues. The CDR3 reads CASSSRTVYDSPLHL. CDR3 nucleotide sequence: TGTGCCAGCAGCTCCCGGACAGTTTACGATTCACCCCTCCACCTT.

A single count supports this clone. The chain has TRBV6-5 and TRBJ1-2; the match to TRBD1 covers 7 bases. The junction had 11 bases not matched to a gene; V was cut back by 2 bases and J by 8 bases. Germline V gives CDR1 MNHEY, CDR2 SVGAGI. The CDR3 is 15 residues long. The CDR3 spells CASSYLHWAGGGYTF. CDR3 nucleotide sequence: TGTGCCAGCAGTTACCTACATTGGGCAGGGGGAGGCTACACCTTC.

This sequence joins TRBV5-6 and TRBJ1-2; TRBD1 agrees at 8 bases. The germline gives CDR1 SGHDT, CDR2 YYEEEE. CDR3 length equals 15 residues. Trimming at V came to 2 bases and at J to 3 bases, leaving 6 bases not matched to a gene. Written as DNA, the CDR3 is TGTGCCAGCAGCTTCCCAGGGGGCCTGGACTATGGCTACACCTTC. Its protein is CASSFPGGLDYGYTF.

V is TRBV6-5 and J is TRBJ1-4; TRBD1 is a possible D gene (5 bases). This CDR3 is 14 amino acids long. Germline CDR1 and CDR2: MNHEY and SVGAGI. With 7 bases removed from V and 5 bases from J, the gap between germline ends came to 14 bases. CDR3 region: CASMFGAGNEKLFF. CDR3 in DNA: TGTGCCAGCATGTTTGGGGCAGGGAATGAAAAACTGTTTTTT.

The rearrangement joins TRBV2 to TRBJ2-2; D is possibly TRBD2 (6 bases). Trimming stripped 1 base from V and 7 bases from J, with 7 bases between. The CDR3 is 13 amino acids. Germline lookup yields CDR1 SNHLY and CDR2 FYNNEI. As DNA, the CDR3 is TGTGCCAGCAGTGAAGGCGGGGTCGGGGAGCTGTTTTTT. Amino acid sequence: CASSEGGVGELFF. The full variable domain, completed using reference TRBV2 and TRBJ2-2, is EPEVTQTPSHQVTQMGQEVILRCVPISNHLYFYWYRQILGQKVEFLVSFYNNEISEKSEIFDDQFSVERPDGSNFTLKIRSTKLEDSAMYFCASSEGGVGELFFGEGSRLTVL.

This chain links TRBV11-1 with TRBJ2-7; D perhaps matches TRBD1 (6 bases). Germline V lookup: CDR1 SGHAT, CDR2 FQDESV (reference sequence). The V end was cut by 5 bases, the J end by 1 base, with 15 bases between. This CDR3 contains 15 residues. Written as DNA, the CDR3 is TGTGCCAGCAGCCTAGTAAGGGGACAATCCTACGAGCAGTACTTC. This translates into CASSLVRGQSYEQYF.

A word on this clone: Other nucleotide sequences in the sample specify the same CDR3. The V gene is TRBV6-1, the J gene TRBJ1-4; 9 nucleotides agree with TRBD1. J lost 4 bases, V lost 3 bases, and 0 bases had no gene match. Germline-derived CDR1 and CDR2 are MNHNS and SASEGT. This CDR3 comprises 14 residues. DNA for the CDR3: TGTGCCAGCAGTGAGGGACAGGGTAATGAAAAACTGTTTTTT. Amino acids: CASSEGQGNEKLFF.

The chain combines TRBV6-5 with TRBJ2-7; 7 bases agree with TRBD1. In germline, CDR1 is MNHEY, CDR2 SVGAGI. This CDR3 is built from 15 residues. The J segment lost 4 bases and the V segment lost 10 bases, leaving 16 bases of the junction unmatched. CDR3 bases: TGTGCCACCGGCTACCCTAGGGACAGCCTTTACGAGCAGTACTTC. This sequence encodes CATGYPRDSLYEQYF.

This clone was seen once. The CDR3 region has the DNA TGTGCCAGCAGCGCGGGGGGACAGGGAAGTCAGCCCCAGCATTTT. It translates to CASSAGGQGSQPQHF. The V gene is TRBV7-9, the J gene TRBJ1-5, with 9 bases identical to TRBD1. The germline V gene has CDR1 SEHNR and CDR2 FQNEAQ (reference sequence). The CDR3 runs 15 residues. The trim removed 5 bases at V and 6 bases at J, leaving 8 bases unmatched.

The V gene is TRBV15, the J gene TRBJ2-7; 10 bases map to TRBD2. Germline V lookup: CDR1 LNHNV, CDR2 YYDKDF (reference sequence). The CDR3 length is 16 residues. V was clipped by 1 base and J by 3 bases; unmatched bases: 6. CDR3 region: CATSRGARTSGYEQYF. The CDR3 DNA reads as TGTGCCACCAGCAGAGGGGCAAGGACTAGCGGCTACGAGCAGTACTTC.

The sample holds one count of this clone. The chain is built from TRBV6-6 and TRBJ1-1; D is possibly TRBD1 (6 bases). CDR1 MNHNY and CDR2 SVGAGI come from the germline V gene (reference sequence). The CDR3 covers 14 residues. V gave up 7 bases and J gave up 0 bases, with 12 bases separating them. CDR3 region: CASTEDRMNTEAFF. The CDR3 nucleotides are TGTGCCAGCACCGAGGACAGAATGAACACTGAAGCTTTCTTT.

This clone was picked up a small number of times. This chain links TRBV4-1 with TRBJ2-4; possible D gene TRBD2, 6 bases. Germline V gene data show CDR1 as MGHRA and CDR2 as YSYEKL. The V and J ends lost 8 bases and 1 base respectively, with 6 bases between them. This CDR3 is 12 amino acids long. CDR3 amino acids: CASGGAKNIQYF. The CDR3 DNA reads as TGCGCCAGCGGGGGGGCCAAAAACATTCAGTACTTC.

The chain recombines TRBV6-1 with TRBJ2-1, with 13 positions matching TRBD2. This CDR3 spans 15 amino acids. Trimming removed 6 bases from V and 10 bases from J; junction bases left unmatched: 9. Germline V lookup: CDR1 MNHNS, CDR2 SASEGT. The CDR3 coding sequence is TGTGCCAGCAGCTTACTAGCGGGGGGGGCTGGGGAGCAGTTCTTC. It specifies CASSLLAGGAGEQFF.

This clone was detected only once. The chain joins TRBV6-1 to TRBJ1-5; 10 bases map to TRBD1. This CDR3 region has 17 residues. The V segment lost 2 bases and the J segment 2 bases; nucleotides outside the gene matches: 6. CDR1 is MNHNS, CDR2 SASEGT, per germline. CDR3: CASSELGGTGGNQPQHF. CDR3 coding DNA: TGTGCCAGCAGTGAATTAGGTGGGACAGGGGGCAATCAGCCCCAGCATTTT.

The DNA for the CDR3 is TGTGCCAGCAGCTTAGTGCCAGTGCAGAACACCGGGGAGCTGTTTTTT. Protein product: CASSLVPVQNTGELFF. The gene calls are TRBV7-9 and TRBJ2-2, with no clear D. The CDR3 contains 16 residues. Per the germline V gene, CDR1 is SEHNR and CDR2 is FQNEAQ (reference sequence). Between the trimmed V and J ends, which lost 1 base and 1 base, there was a span of 10 bases.

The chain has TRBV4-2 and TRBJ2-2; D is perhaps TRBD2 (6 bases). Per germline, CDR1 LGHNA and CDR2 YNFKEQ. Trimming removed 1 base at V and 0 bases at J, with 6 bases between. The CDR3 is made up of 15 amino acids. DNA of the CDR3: TGTGCCAGCAGCCAAGGACTAGCGAACACCGGGGAGCTGTTTTTT. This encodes CASSQGLANTGELFF.

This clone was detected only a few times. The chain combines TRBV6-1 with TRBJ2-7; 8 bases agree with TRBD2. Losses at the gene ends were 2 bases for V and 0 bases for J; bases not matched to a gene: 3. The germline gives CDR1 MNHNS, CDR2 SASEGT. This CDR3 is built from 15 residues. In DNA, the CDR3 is TGTGCCAGCAGTGAAATCGGGGGGGCCTCCTACGAGCAGTACTTC. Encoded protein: CASSEIGGASYEQYF.

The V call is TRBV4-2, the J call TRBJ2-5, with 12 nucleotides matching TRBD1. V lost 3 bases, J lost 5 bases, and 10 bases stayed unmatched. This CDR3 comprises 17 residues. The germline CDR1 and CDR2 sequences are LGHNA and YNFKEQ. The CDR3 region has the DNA TGTGCCAGCAGCCAGGAGGGACAGGGGGCGCCGGGGGAGACCCAGTACTTC. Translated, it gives CASSQEGQGAPGETQYF.

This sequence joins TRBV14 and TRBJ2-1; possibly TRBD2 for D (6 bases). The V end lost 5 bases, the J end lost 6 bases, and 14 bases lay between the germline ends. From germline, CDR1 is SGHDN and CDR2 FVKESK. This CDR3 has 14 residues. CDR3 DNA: TGTGCCAGCAGCTACGGAGGGGCTAGCAATGAGCAGTTCTTC. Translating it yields CASSYGGASNEQFF.

This CDR3 is CASRTMANTEAFF. CDR3 coding DNA: TGTGCCAGCAGAACGATGGCCAACACTGAAGCTTTCTTT. This chain connects TRBV6-5 to TRBJ1-1, with D uncertain. Trimming cost V 6 bases and J 2 bases, with 10 bases left between them. CDR1 MNHEY and CDR2 SVGAGI come from the germline V gene. CDR3 length equals 13 residues.

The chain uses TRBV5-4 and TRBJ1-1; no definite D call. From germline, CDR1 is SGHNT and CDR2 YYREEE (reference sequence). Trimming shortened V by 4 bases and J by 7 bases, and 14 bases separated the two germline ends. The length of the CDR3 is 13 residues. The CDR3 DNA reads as TGTGCCAGCAGCCCTCCGGGAGCCGGTGAAGCTTTCTTT. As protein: CASSPPGAGEAFF.

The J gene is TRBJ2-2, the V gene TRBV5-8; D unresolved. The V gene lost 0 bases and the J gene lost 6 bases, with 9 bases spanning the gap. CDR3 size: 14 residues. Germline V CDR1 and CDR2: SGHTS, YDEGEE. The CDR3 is CASSLADIAGELFF. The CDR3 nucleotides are TGTGCCAGCAGCTTGGCCGACATTGCCGGGGAGCTGTTTTTT.